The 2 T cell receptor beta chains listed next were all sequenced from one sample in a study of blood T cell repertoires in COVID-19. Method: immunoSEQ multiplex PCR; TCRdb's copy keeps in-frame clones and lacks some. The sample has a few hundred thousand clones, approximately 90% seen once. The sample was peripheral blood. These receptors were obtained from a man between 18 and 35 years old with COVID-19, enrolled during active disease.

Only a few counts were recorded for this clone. The CDR3 sequence: CASSDRGGNTIYF. The CDR3 nucleotides are TGCGCCAGCAGTGACAGGGGTGGAAACACCATATATTTT. The rearrangement links TRBV10-2 to TRBJ1-3; possibly TRBD1 for D (6 bases). Trimming took off 3 bases at V and 3 bases at J, with 6 bases between the two ends. The CDR3 totals 13 residues. In germline, CDR1 is WSHSY, CDR2 SAAADI.

In DNA, the CDR3 is TGTGCCAGCAGACAACTCGTCGGGGATGGCTACACCTTC. It is translated as CASRQLVGDGYTF. The chain uses TRBV7-2 and TRBJ1-2; D is unclear. CDR3 length: 13 amino acids. Germline CDR1 reads SGHTA; CDR2 reads FQGNSA. The V gene lost 6 bases and the J gene lost 6 bases, with 14 bases spanning the gap.